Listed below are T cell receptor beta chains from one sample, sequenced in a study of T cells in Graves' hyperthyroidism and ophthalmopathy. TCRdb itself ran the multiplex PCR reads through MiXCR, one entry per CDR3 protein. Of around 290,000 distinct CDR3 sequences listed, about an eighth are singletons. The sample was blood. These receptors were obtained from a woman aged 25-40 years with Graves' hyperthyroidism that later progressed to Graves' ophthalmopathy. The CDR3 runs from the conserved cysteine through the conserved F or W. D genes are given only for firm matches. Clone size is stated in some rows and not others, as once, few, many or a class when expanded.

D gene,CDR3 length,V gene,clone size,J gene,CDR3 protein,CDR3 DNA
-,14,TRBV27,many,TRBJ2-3,CASSATHPGDTQYF,TGTGCCAGCAGCGCGACCCACCCGGGAGATACGCAGTATTTT
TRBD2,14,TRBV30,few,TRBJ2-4,CAWTGGANANIQYF,TGTGCCTGGACGGGGGGAGCAAATGCCAACATTCAGTACTTC
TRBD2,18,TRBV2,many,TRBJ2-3,CASSDPSSTSGRADTQYF,TGTGCCAGCAGCGACCCTTCCTCAACTAGCGGGAGGGCAGATACGCAGTATTTT
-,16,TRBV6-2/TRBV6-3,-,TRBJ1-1,CASRIGAGHPNTEAFF,TGTGCCAGCAGAATTGGGGCGGGACACCCGAACACTGAAGCTTTCTTT
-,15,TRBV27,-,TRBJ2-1,CASARERPSYNEQFF,TGTGCCAGCGCGAGGGAGCGCCCCTCCTACAATGAGCAGTTCTTC
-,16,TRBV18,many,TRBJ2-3,CASSPGGTSSTDTQYF,TGTGCCAGCTCACCGGGGGGTACTTCTAGCACAGATACGCAGTATTTT
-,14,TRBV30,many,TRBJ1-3,CAWSAGRSGNTIYF,TGTGCCTGGAGTGCTGGACGGTCTGGAAACACCATATATTTT
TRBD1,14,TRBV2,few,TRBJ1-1,CASSPQGGSTEAFF,TGTGCCAGCAGCCCCCAGGGGGGGAGCACTGAAGCTTTCTTT
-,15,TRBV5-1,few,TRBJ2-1,CASSRSSSSYNEQFF,TGCGCCAGCAGTAGGAGCAGCAGCTCCTACAATGAGCAGTTCTTC
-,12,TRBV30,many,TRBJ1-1,CAWSLVGTEAFF,TGTGCCTGGAGTCTAGTGGGCACTGAAGCTTTCTTT
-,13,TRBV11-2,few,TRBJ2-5,CASRGGQQETQYF,TGTGCCAGCAGGGGGGGACAGCAAGAGACCCAGTACTTC
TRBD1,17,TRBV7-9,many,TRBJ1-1,CASSLSGTGGVGTEAFF,TGTGCCAGCAGCTTATCCGGGACAGGGGGCGTGGGCACTGAAGCTTTCTTT
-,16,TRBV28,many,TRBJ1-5,CASSFGSGGDNQPQHF,TGTGCCAGCAGTTTCGGGTCGGGGGGAGACAATCAGCCCCAGCATTTT
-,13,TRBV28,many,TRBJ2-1,CASRTVVGNEQFF,TGTGCCAGTCGGACAGTGGTTGGCAATGAGCAGTTCTTC
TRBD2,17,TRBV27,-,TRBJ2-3,CASSLRASGREAETQYF,TGTGCCAGCAGTTTAAGGGCTAGCGGGAGAGAGGCAGAGACGCAGTATTTT
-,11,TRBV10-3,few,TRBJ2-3,CAISAERTQYF,TGTGCCATCAGTGCCGAGAGGACGCAGTATTTT
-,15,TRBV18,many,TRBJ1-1,CASSPDRGADTEAFF,TGTGCCAGCTCACCAGATCGGGGTGCGGACACTGAAGCTTTCTTT
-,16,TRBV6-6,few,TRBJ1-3,CASSYSTPGYGNTIYF,TGTGCCAGCAGTTACTCGACCCCGGGGTATGGAAACACCATATATTTT
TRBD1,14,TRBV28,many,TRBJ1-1,CASSPNRGLAASFF,TGTGCCAGCAGTCCAAACAGGGGGTTGGCAGCGTCTTTCTTT
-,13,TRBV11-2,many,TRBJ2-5,CASSPIRRETQYF,TGTGCCAGCAGTCCAATTCGCCGAGAGACCCAGTACTTC
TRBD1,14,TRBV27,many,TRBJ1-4,CASSSLGTAEKLFF,TGTGCCAGCAGCTCCCTAGGGACAGCCGAAAAACTGTTTTTT
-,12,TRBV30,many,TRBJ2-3,CAWTVKADTQYF,TGTGCCTGGACCGTTAAAGCAGATACGCAGTATTTT
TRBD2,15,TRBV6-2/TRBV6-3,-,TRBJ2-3,CASRGRTSGTDTQYF,TGTGCCAGCAGGGGGAGGACTAGCGGCACAGATACGCAGTATTTT
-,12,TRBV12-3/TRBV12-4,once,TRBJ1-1,CASGQVNTEAFF,TGTGCCTCCGGGCAGGTGAACACTGAAGCTTTCTTT
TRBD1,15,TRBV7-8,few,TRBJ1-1,CASSLGTGEITEAFF,TGTGCCAGCAGCCTGGGGACAGGGGAGATCACTGAAGCTTTCTTT
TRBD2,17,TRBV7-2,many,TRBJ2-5,CASSLGGVSGRGETQYF,TGTGCCAGCAGCTTAGGAGGAGTTAGCGGGAGGGGCGAGACCCAGTACTTC
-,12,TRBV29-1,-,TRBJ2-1,CSVRSSYNEQFF,TGCAGCGTTCGGAGCTCCTACAATGAGCAGTTCTTC
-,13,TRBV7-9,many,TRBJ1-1,CASSLGGQVEAFF,TGTGCCAGCAGCTTAGGGGGGCAGGTTGAAGCTTTCTTT
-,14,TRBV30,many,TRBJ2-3,CAWSVFVGADTQYF,TGTGCCTGGAGTGTATTTGTAGGGGCAGATACGCAGTATTTT
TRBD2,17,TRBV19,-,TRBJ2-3,CASSLTSGRPRTDTQYF,TGTGCCAGTAGTTTGACTAGCGGGAGGCCCCGCACAGATACGCAGTATTTT
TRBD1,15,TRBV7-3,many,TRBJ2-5,CASSLNGPQGETQYF,TGTGCCAGCAGCTTAAATGGGCCACAGGGGGAGACCCAGTACTTC
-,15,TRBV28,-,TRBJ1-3,CASSTSSATGNTIYF,TGTGCCAGCAGTACCTCTTCAGCGACTGGAAACACCATATATTTT
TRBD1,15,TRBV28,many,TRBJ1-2,CASSLDQDRGKGYTF,TGTGCCAGCAGTTTAGACCAGGACAGGGGTAAGGGCTACACCTTC
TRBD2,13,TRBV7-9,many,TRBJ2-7,CASGTSGSYEQYF,TGTGCCAGCGGGACTAGCGGCTCCTACGAGCAGTACTTC
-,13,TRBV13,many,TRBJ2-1,CASSITSWSEQFF,TGTGCCAGCAGCATCACTAGCTGGTCTGAGCAGTTCTTC
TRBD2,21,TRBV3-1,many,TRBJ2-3,CASSQELSGSGLSPRTDTQYF,TGTGCCAGCAGCCAAGAGCTTAGCGGGAGCGGTCTGTCCCCCCGCACAGATACGCAGTATTTT
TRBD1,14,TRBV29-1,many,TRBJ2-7,CSLNGDRGSYEQYF,TGCAGCCTAAATGGGGACAGGGGATCCTACGAGCAGTACTTC
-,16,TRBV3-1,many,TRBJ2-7,CASSRGRGASSYEQYF,TGTGCCAGCAGCCGTGGGCGGGGCGCCAGCTCCTACGAGCAGTACTTC
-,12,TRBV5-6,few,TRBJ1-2,CASSQDQGGYTF,TGTGCCAGCAGCCAGGACCAGGGTGGCTACACCTTC
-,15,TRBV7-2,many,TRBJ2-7,CASSLAGSVLYEQYF,TGTGCCAGCAGCTTAGCAGGTTCTGTCTTGTACGAGCAGTACTTC
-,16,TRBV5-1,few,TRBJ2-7,CASSLGPGATVYEQYF,TGCGCCAGCAGCTTGGGGCCAGGGGCGACCGTTTACGAGCAGTACTTC
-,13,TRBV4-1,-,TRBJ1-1,CASSQETVTEAFF,TGCGCCAGCAGCCAAGAGACAGTCACTGAAGCTTTCTTT
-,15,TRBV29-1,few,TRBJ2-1,CSVEVVWRRDNEQFF,TGCAGCGTTGAAGTAGTCTGGAGGCGGGATAATGAGCAGTTCTTC
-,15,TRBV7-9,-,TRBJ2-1,CASSLGSVLYSEQFF,TGTGCCAGCAGCTTAGGTAGCGTGCTATACAGTGAGCAGTTCTTC
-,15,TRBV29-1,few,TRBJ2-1,CSVDGGRGSYNEQFF,TGCAGCGTGGACGGGGGGCGAGGGTCCTACAATGAGCAGTTCTTC
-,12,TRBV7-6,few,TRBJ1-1,CASSGPFAEAFF,TGTGCCAGCAGCGGCCCATTCGCTGAAGCTTTCTTT
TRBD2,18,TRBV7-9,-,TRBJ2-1,CASSRDIGTSGFYNEQFF,TGTGCCAGCAGCCGGGACATCGGGACTAGCGGGTTCTACAATGAGCAGTTCTTC
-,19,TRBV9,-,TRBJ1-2,CASSASTGGYSSIIYGYTF,TGTGCCAGCAGCGCCTCGACAGGAGGCTATTCGTCAATCATCTATGGCTACACCTTC
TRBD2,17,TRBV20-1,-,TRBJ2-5,CSARDMDSGVLQETQYF,TGCAGTGCTAGAGATATGGATAGCGGGGTACTACAAGAGACCCAGTACTTC
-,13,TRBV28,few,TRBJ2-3,CASSLTIADTQYF,TGTGCCAGCAGTTTAACTATCGCAGATACGCAGTATTTT
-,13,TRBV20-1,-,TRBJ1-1,CSARTGLDTEAFF,TGCAGTGCTCGAACAGGGTTGGACACTGAAGCTTTCTTT
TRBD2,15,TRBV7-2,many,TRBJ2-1,CASSFLSGSPIWQFF,TGTGCCAGCAGCTTCCTTAGCGGGTCCCCGATTTGGCAGTTCTTC
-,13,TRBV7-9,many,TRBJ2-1,CASSLRETNEQFF,TGTGCCAGCAGCCTACGGGAGACCAATGAGCAGTTCTTC